A selection of T cell receptor beta chains follows, all from one sample in a study of cytomegalovirus exposure and HLA in healthy donors. Here immunoSEQ multiplex PCR was the method, and the copy in TCRdb shows in-frame clones only, minus some. Among 200,000 or so clones, over 65% were seen once, and the ten largest hold less than 9%. The specimen sequenced was PBMCs. The receptors originated from a man younger than 35 in good health and CMV-seropositive. The CDR3 runs from the conserved cysteine through the conserved F or W. The D gene is left open where the match is weak. Clone size, where shown, is once, few, many, or a class for clones that have expanded.

TGTGCCAGCAGTTTAACAGGGTATGGAAACACCATATATTTT,CASSLTGYGNTIYF,-,TRBV28,-,TRBJ1-3
TGTGCCAGCAGTCCAGGTAGGGGACAGGGAGTAGGCAATGAGCAGTTCTTC,CASSPGRGQGVGNEQFF,TRBD1,TRBV27,-,TRBJ2-1
TGCGCCAGCAGCTTATCCGCCGGGACTAGCGGGATTTTTTTCGGATACGAGCAGTACTTC,CASSLSAGTSGIFFGYEQYF,TRBD2,TRBV5-1,-,TRBJ2-7
TGTGCCAGTAGTATAACTGAGGATACGCAGTATTTT,CASSITEDTQYF,-,TRBV19,-,TRBJ2-3
TGTGCCAGCAGGGGGACAGTTATGAACACTGAAGCTTTCTTT,CASRGTVMNTEAFF,TRBD1,TRBV5-4,once,TRBJ1-1
TGTGCCAGCAGCCCAACTAGCGGGAGGAATGAGCAGTTCTTC,CASSPTSGRNEQFF,TRBD2,TRBV7-3,-,TRBJ2-1
TGCGCCAGCAGCCTGTTGGCGGGAGTCGAGACCCAGTACTTC,CASSLLAGVETQYF,TRBD2,TRBV4-1,few,TRBJ2-5
TGTGCCAGCAGCGGCGGGGAGACAGGGTACCAAGAGACCCAGTACTTC,CASSGGETGYQETQYF,-,TRBV9,-,TRBJ2-5
TGTGCCAGCAGTTTACACAGGGGCGCCGGGGAGCTGTTTTTT,CASSLHRGAGELFF,TRBD1,TRBV27,-,TRBJ2-2
TGTGCCAGCAGCCAAGATCTTTGGCGGGAGGGCCCCCACGAGCAGTACTTC,CASSQDLWREGPHEQYF,TRBD2,TRBV4-2,-,TRBJ2-7
TGTGCCAGCAGTTTAGCGGAGTACCAAGAGACCCAGTACTTC,CASSLAEYQETQYF,-,TRBV6-5,-,TRBJ2-5
TGTGCCACCAGGGGGGACTTGGGATATTGGGACTATGGCTACACCTTC,CATRGDLGYWDYGYTF,-,TRBV15,-,TRBJ1-2
TGTGCCAGCAGCTTAGACATAGCGGGAGGCGACGAGCAGTACTTC,CASSLDIAGGDEQYF,TRBD2,TRBV11-1,-,TRBJ2-7
TGTGCCAGTAGTACAGCCGGGACAGGCTATTTCTATGGCTACACCTTC,CASSTAGTGYFYGYTF,TRBD1,TRBV19,-,TRBJ1-2
TGTGCCAGCAGCCCAGTGGGGACAGGGGTGGATGCTTTCTTT,CASSPVGTGVDAFF,TRBD1,TRBV7-2,-,TRBJ1-1
TGCGCCAGCAGCCAAGATTGGCAGGACTGGGAGACCCAGTACTTC,CASSQDWQDWETQYF,-,TRBV4-3,-,TRBJ2-5
TGTGCCAGCAGCCCACTGACTAGCGGAAGCACCGGGGAGCTGTTTTTT,CASSPLTSGSTGELFF,TRBD2,TRBV9,-,TRBJ2-2
TGTGCCAGCAGCTTATTCCGGGATAACACTGAAGCTTTCTTT,CASSLFRDNTEAFF,-,TRBV7-2,-,TRBJ1-1
TGCGCCAGCAGCCAAGATTTAAGCCTCTCCTACGAGCAGTACTTC,CASSQDLSLSYEQYF,-,TRBV4-3,-,TRBJ2-7
TGTGCCAGCAGGCCCGCGGGTGGGAGTGAGGTAAATGAGCAGTTCTTC,CASRPAGGSEVNEQFF,-,TRBV5-4,-,TRBJ2-1
TGTGCCTGGGGTAGCGGGAGGGCCTTCCATGAGCAGTTCTTC,CAWGSGRAFHEQFF,TRBD2,TRBV30,-,TRBJ2-1
TGTGCCAGCTCACGGGACAGGCCCTACGAGCAGTACTTC,CASSRDRPYEQYF,TRBD1,TRBV18,-,TRBJ2-7
TGTGCCAGCAAGGTTCAGGGCGAGCAGTACTTC,CASKVQGEQYF,-,TRBV2,-,TRBJ2-7